A selection of T cell receptor beta chains follows, all from one sample in a study of T-cell reconstitution after alpha-beta-depleted transplantation in children. Each CDR3 protein is one row after TCRdb ran MiXCR on the PCR reads. The sample lists 250,000 to 300,000 distinct CDR3 sequences, 9.5% to 10% occurring once. Sample: PBMCs from the stem cell graft donor, taken from the stem cell graft. These receptors were collected from a human donor who donated a stem cell graft to a child with SCID. Both conserved end residues are part of each CDR3. D genes are given only for firm matches. Some rows mark clone size as missing; the rest say once, few, many or name a class of expanded clone.

abundance	d_gene	j_gene	v_gene	CDR3aa	CDR3nt
many	.	TRBJ2-3	TRBV5-1	CASSTSRGGIRTDTQYF	TGCGCCAGCAGCACCTCGAGGGGGGGCATAAGGACAGATACGCAGTATTTT
few	.	TRBJ1-2	TRBV12-3/TRBV12-4	CASSLVGVGYTF	TGTGCCAGCAGTTTAGTAGGGGTTGGCTACACCTTC
many	TRBD2	TRBJ2-2	TRBV12-3/TRBV12-4	CASRPPGLGVTGELFF	TGTGCCAGCAGACCCCCGGGACTAGGCGTTACCGGGGAGCTGTTTTTT
once	TRBD1	TRBJ2-7	TRBV5-1	CASRPGTGLSYEQYF	TGCGCCAGCAGACCCGGGACAGGGCTGAGTTACGAGCAGTACTTC
few	TRBD1	TRBJ2-5	TRBV9	CAISVTGAETQYF	TGTGCCATCAGCGTAACAGGGGCAGAGACCCAGTACTTC
many	.	TRBJ2-7	TRBV6-5	CASSPGPSYEQYF	TGTGCCAGCAGCCCCGGACCCTCCTACGAGCAGTACTTC
.	TRBD2	TRBJ2-3	TRBV5-4	CASSLESSGGMRTDTQYF	TGTGCCAGCAGCTTGGAGTCTAGCGGGGGGATGAGAACAGATACGCAGTATTTT
few	TRBD1	TRBJ1-6	TRBV9	CASSVEGTAYNSPLHF	TGTGCCAGCAGCGTAGAAGGGACAGCCTATAATTCACCCCTCCACTTT
.	.	TRBJ2-1	TRBV6-5	CASSYGVAWHEQFF	TGTGCCAGCAGTTACGGGGTAGCTTGGCATGAGCAGTTCTTC
.	.	TRBJ2-7	TRBV14	CASSPARDRTYEQYF	TGTGCCAGCAGCCCCGCTCGCGACAGAACCTACGAGCAGTACTTC
few	.	TRBJ1-4	TRBV12-3/TRBV12-4	CASSQSLGSNEKLFF	TGTGCCAGCAGCCAGTCCTTAGGAAGTAATGAAAAACTGTTTTTT
.	.	TRBJ2-7	TRBV7-2	CASSYRVSVYEQYF	TGTGCCAGCAGCTACAGGGTATCCGTATACGAGCAGTACTTC
few	TRBD2	TRBJ2-3	TRBV5-1	CASSLMLASGGRSTDTQYF	TGCGCCAGCAGCTTAATGCTGGCTAGCGGGGGCCGCAGCACAGATACGCAGTATTTT
.	.	TRBJ2-7	TRBV15	CATSRDRGYEQYF	TGTGCCACCAGCAGAGATCGAGGGTACGAGCAGTACTTC
.	.	TRBJ1-3	TRBV5-1	CASSLTGQTGNTIYF	TGCGCCAGCAGCTTGACGGGACAAACTGGAAACACCATATATTTT
.	TRBD2	TRBJ2-5	TRBV5-1	CASQYRTSDLETQYF	TGCGCCAGCCAATACAGGACTAGCGATCTGGAGACCCAGTACTTC
.	.	TRBJ2-1	TRBV7-2	CASSLAVSVGNEQFF	TGTGCCAGCAGCTTAGCCGTTAGCGTGGGGAATGAGCAGTTCTTC
.	TRBD1	TRBJ1-1	TRBV18	CASSTGGQGNTEAFF	TGTGCCAGCTCAACCGGGGGACAGGGGAACACTGAAGCTTTCTTT
.	TRBD2	TRBJ2-5	TRBV4-1	CASSEGLAETQYF	TGCGCCAGCAGCGAGGGACTAGCAGAGACCCAGTACTTC
few	TRBD1	TRBJ1-1	TRBV14	CASSRRDRGIEAFF	TGTGCCAGCAGCCGACGGGACAGGGGAATAGAAGCTTTCTTT
.	.	TRBJ2-3	TRBV7-9	CASSLVGTPSTDTQYF	TGTGCCAGCAGCTTAGTCGGGACACCTAGCACAGATACGCAGTATTTT
.	TRBD2	TRBJ2-7	TRBV5-1	CASSADPGLAGYEQYF	TGCGCCAGCAGCGCGGATCCGGGACTAGCGGGCTACGAGCAGTACTTC
many	.	TRBJ2-7	TRBV5-1	CASSSGSGVTYEQYF	TGCGCCAGCAGCTCAGGGTCTGGGGTGACCTACGAGCAGTACTTC
many	.	TRBJ2-5	TRBV20-1	CSAKGWQLFQETQYF	TGCAGTGCGAAGGGGTGGCAGCTTTTCCAAGAGACCCAGTACTTC
many	.	TRBJ2-5	TRBV6-6	CASTTPRNRTQYF	TGTGCCAGCACTACACCCCGGAACCGGACCCAGTACTTC
.	TRBD1	TRBJ2-1	TRBV6-5	CASNDRGKEFF	TGTGCCAGCAATGACAGGGGAAAGGAGTTCTTC
many	.	TRBJ2-4	TRBV3-1	CASSLRGMTKNIQYF	TGTGCCAGCAGCCTACGGGGTATGACCAAAAACATTCAGTACTTC
.	.	TRBJ2-3	TRBV3-1	CATSKEGPWTDTQYF	TGTGCCACCAGCAAAGAGGGGCCTTGGACAGATACGCAGTATTTT
few	TRBD1	TRBJ2-7	TRBV12-3/TRBV12-4	CASSHSPYRGYYEQYF	TGTGCCAGCAGCCATTCACCGTACAGGGGCTACTACGAGCAGTACTTC
.	.	TRBJ1-5	TRBV20-1	CSAYTGRGNQPQHF	TGCAGTGCTTACACAGGGAGGGGCAATCAGCCCCAGCATTTT
.	.	TRBJ2-7	TRBV7-8	CASSQGGSGYEQYF	TGTGCCAGCAGCCAAGGAGGTTCGGGCTACGAGCAGTACTTC
many	TRBD2	TRBJ2-5	TRBV19	CASSITSGGKETQYF	TGTGCCAGTAGTATTACTAGCGGGGGCAAAGAGACCCAGTACTTC
.	TRBD1	TRBJ1-2	TRBV5-1	CASSSTGGYGGYTF	TGCGCCAGCAGCTCCACAGGGGGATATGGAGGCTACACCTTC
few	.	TRBJ1-1	TRBV4-1	CASSQPLSAWDTEAFF	TGCGCCAGCAGCCAACCTCTTTCAGCGTGGGACACTGAAGCTTTCTTT
.	.	TRBJ2-5	TRBV5-1	CASSSGSSVQETQYF	TGCGCCAGCAGCTCGGGATCCTCGGTCCAAGAGACCCAGTACTTC
few	.	TRBJ2-1	TRBV12-3/TRBV12-4	CASSPTNEQFF	TGTGCCAGCAGTCCCACAAATGAGCAGTTCTTC
few	.	TRBJ1-1	TRBV5-1	CASSFSSMNTEAFF	TGCGCCAGCAGCTTTTCGAGCATGAACACTGAAGCTTTCTTT
few	.	TRBJ1-5	TRBV5-1	CASSPIGGQPQHF	TGCGCCAGCAGCCCAATAGGGGGGCAGCCCCAGCATTTT
.	TRBD1	TRBJ1-5	TRBV12-3/TRBV12-4	CASAGTGYQPQHF	TGTGCCAGCGCCGGGACAGGGTACCAGCCCCAGCATTTT
.	TRBD2	TRBJ2-5	TRBV12-3/TRBV12-4	CASRAGTSPQETQYF	TGTGCCAGCAGGGCCGGGACTAGCCCCCAAGAGACCCAGTACTTC
once	.	TRBJ2-1	TRBV7-9	CASSSGGQANEQFF	TGTGCCAGCAGCAGCGGGGGACAGGCAAATGAGCAGTTCTTC
.	.	TRBJ2-5	TRBV11-2	CASSRLAVETQYF	TGTGCCAGCAGCCGCCTTGCAGTGGAGACCCAGTACTTC
.	TRBD1	TRBJ2-6	TRBV20-1	CSARDRGRSGANVLTF	TGCAGTGCTAGAGACAGGGGGCGGTCTGGGGCCAACGTCCTGACTTTC
.	.	TRBJ2-3	TRBV5-1	CASSLGQDPDTQYF	TGCGCCAGCAGCTTGGGCCAAGACCCAGATACGCAGTATTTT
few	TRBD2	TRBJ2-1	TRBV7-3	CASSSFGGDEQFF	TGTGCCAGCAGCTCGTTTGGGGGGGATGAGCAGTTCTTC
.	.	TRBJ2-3	TRBV12-3/TRBV12-4	CASSLGASLQYF	TGTGCCAGCAGTTTGGGCGCATCCTTGCAGTATTTT
.	.	TRBJ1-2	TRBV29-1	CSVQAAGEYGYTF	TGCAGCGTACAAGCGGCGGGGGAGTATGGCTACACCTTC
.	TRBD2	TRBJ2-3	TRBV2	CASSVWTREDTQYF	TGTGCCAGCAGTGTGTGGACTAGAGAGGATACGCAGTATTTT
many	.	TRBJ2-5	TRBV20-1	CSATEPQTGLSETQYF	TGCAGTGCTACTGAACCCCAAACGGGACTTTCGGAGACCCAGTACTTC
.	.	TRBJ2-1	TRBV20-1	CSAMGDTKNNEQFF	TGCAGTGCTATGGGAGACACAAAAAACAATGAGCAGTTCTTC